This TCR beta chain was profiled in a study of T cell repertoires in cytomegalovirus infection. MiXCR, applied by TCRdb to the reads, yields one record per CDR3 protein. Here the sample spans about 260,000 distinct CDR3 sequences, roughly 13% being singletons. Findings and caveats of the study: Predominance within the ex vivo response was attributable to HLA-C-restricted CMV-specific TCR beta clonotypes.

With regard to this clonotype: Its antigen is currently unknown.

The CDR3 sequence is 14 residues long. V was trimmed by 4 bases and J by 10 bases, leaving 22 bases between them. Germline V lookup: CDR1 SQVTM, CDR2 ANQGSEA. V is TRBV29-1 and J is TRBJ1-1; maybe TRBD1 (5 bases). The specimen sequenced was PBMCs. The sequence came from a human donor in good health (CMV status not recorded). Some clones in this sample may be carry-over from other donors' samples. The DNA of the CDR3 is TGCAGCGTTGTCATGAGTGACATCCTCGGGGGAGCTTTCTTT. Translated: CSVVMSDILGGAFF.